This T cell receptor (beta chain) was sequenced during a study of PD-1 blockade in classical Hodgkin lymphoma. Patients all relapsed after autologous stem cell transplantation, and there was variation in brentuximab vedotin exposure. This clone appeared once. This CDR3 has 12 residues. In germline, CDR1 is SQVTM, CDR2 ANQGSEA. V was pared by 7 bases and J by 1 base, with 1 base of the junction left unmatched. Generated by immunoSEQ multiplex PCR, the TCRdb table keeps only in-frame clones and is missing some. The sample comprises some 38,000 clones, 76% of which are singletons, and approximately 10% rests with the top ten.

The origin of this receptor is a human donor with classical Hodgkin lymphoma. The input for sequencing was peripheral blood mononuclear cells (PBMCs), taken at baseline. J is TRBJ2-3 and V is TRBV29-1; 8 bases align to TRBD2. The CDR3 here is CSELAGTDTQYF. The CDR3 nucleotides read TGCAGCGAACTAGCGGGCACAGATACGCAGTATTTT.